The 11 T cell receptor beta chains below all came from one sample that was sequenced in a study of identical twins. Using its own MiXCR run on the 5' RACE reads, TCRdb lists one record per CDR3 protein. The sample has approximately 890,000 distinct CDR3 sequences, roughly 12% seen once. These data were likewise used in another study, on yellow fever vaccine responses in identical twins.

Specimen: PBMCs. Source of these receptors: a woman aged 18-29 years in good health.

This clonotype was seen more than once but under ten times. The chain joins TRBV3-1 to TRBJ1-5, with D possibly TRBD1 on 5 matching bases. V gave up 1 base and J gave up 7 bases, with 17 bases separating them. The CDR3 extends over 16 amino acids. CDR1 and CDR2 (germline): LGHDT, YNNKEL (reference sequence). The CDR3 DNA reads as TGTGCCAGCAGCCAAGGCGGGCGCCAGGGCGGCCAGCCCCAGCATTTT. This encodes CASSQGGRQGGQPQHF.

This clonotype was seen only a few times. The CDR3 loop reads CATSDSSGVNEQFF. The CDR3 nucleotides are TGTGCCACCAGTGACTCGAGCGGGGTAAATGAGCAGTTCTTC. The chain employs TRBV24-1 and TRBJ2-1; TRBD2 agrees at 7 bases. With V trimmed by 4 bases and J by 7 bases, 6 bases remained unmatched. Germline CDR1 and CDR2: KGHDR and SFDVKD. This CDR3 region has 14 residues.

V usage is TRBV11-1 and J usage is TRBJ2-7, with D possibly matching TRBD2 (6 bases). The CDR3 totals 17 residues. V lost 7 bases, J lost 4 bases, and 26 bases lay in between. CDR1 is SGHAT and CDR2 is FQDESV in the germline V gene (reference sequence). The CDR3 protein is CASTPPQGSGTLYEQYF. The CDR3, as DNA: TGTGCCAGCACCCCACCCCAGGGATCAGGGACTCTTTACGAGCAGTACTTC.

This clonotype was picked up many times. The chain is built from TRBV6-2 or TRBV6-3 and TRBJ2-4; weak D call: TRBD1 (6 bases). The CDR3 loop spans 19 amino acids. The V end was cut by 5 bases, the J end by 6 bases, with 29 bases between. CDR1 and CDR2 (germline): MNHEY, SVGEGT. CDR3 in DNA: TGTGCCAGCAGTCGACCCTCTTCAGGGGCGACTCCCCATTCAAACATTCAGTACTTC. Its translation: CASSRPSSGATPHSNIQYF.

The chain joins TRBV21-1 to TRBJ2-1; the table names TRBD1, a call not compared with the DNA. TRBV21-1 is flagged as a pseudogene. The CDR3 has 10 amino acids. CDR3 in DNA: TGTGCCAGCCCCCCGGGACAGGGTTTCTTC. This encodes CASPPGQGFF.

Ten or more counts support this clonotype. The rearrangement uses TRBV20-1 and TRBJ2-1, with 8 bases aligning to TRBD1. This CDR3 comprises 16 residues. V shed 5 bases, J shed 6 bases, and the junction held 15 bases outside the gene matches. CDR1 is DFQATT, CDR2 SNEGSKA, per germline (reference sequence). The CDR3 nucleotides read TGCAGTGCTCCACAGCGCGACAGGGGAGTTGGCAATGAGCAGTTCTTC. Protein sequence: CSAPQRDRGVGNEQFF.

A note on this clonotype: At one end the junction does not follow the germline gene, possibly because of a read error. The V and J genes are TRBV20-1 and TRBJ2-5, with TRBD2 identical over 12 bases. CDR3 length: 16 residues. Germline assignment: CDR1 DFQATT and CDR2 SNEGSKA (reference sequence). Written as DNA, the CDR3 is TGCTGTGCTAGAGGCCTAGCGGGGGGGATCGGGGAGACCCAGTACTTC. It translates to CCARGLAGGIGETQYF.

The V gene is TRBV13, the J gene TRBJ2-5, with D uncertain. Trimming pared 1 base from V and 5 bases from J, leaving 8 bases between. The CDR3 consists of 13 residues. Per the germline V gene, CDR1 is PRHDT and CDR2 is FYEKMQ (reference sequence). The CDR3 nucleotides read TGTGCCAGCAGCTTAGAAAGGGCGGAGACCCAGTACTTC. Protein product: CASSLERAETQYF.

This clonotype appeared a few times. The rearrangement links TRBV7-6 to TRBJ2-2, with 9 bases identical to TRBD1. V was pared by 5 bases and J by 4 bases, with 5 bases of the junction left unmatched. The CDR3 extends over 15 amino acids. Germline V gene lookup returns CDR1 SGHVS and CDR2 FNYEAQ. CDR3 sequence reads: CASSQQGAGTGELFF. The CDR3 coding sequence is TGTGCCAGCAGCCAACAGGGGGCAGGCACCGGGGAGCTGTTTTTT. Combining the CDR3 with reference TRBV7-6 and TRBJ2-2 gives the whole variable domain GAGVSQSPRYKVTKRGQDVALRCDPISGHVSLYWYRQALGQGPEFLTYFNYEAQQDKSGLPNDRFSAERPEGSISTLTIQRTEQRDSAMYRCASSQQGAGTGELFFGEGSRLTVL.

This clonotype occurred a few times. This sequence joins TRBV12-5 and TRBJ2-7; D is undetermined. Germline assignment: CDR1 LGHNT and CDR2 FRNRAP. The CDR3 consists of 14 residues. Trimming cost V 0 bases and J 4 bases, with 10 bases left between them. The CDR3 is CASGLVHSRYEQYV. Here the CDR3 DNA reads TGTGCTAGTGGTTTGGTACACTCTAGATACGAGCAGTACGTC.

This clonotype occurred a few times. The chain recombines TRBV3-1 with TRBJ2-3; the D gene is possibly TRBD1 (6 bases). Germline V gene sequence: CDR1 LGHDT, CDR2 YNNKEL (reference sequence). The germline V and J ends were trimmed by 1 base and 1 base, with 9 bases remaining between them. This CDR3 is 15 amino acids long. CDR3 sequence: CASSQGTVGTDTQYF. The CDR3 coding sequence is TGTGCCAGCAGCCAAGGGACAGTCGGCACAGATACGCAGTATTTT.